The 16 T cell receptor beta chains below all came from one sample that was sequenced in a study of immune evolution from preneoplasia to lung adenocarcinoma. The protocol was immunoSEQ multiplex PCR, while the TCRdb copy is restricted to in-frame clones and leaves out a portion. The data show 10,000 to 12,000 clones, 75% to 85% seen once. Input material: FFPE minimally invasive lung adenocarcinoma tissue. These receptors originate from a person aged 70 to 85 with lung adenocarcinoma.

This clone was detected only a few times. The chain has TRBV6-5 and TRBJ1-5; 8 bases are a match to TRBD1. CDR1 is MNHEY, CDR2 SVGAGI, per germline. J was trimmed by 2 bases and V by 6 bases; bases with no gene match: 6. CDR3 length: 15 amino acids. The DNA of the CDR3 is TGTGCCAGCAGGGAACAGGGGGTCGGCAATCAGCCCCAGCATTTT. Protein sequence: CASREQGVGNQPQHF.

The genes are TRBV7-9 and TRBJ2-2, with a tentative D call TRBD2 (6 bases). In germline, CDR1 is SEHNR, CDR2 FQNEAQ (reference sequence). The CDR3 length is 17 residues. The V end was cut by 4 bases, the J end by 2 bases, with 17 bases between. In DNA form, the CDR3 reads TGTGCCAGCAGCTCCCCGAGGCGGGGTACCAACACCGGGGAGCTGTTTTTT. It yields the protein CASSSPRRGTNTGELFF.

This clone was observed a single time. V and J are TRBV28 and TRBJ2-1, with TRBD2 matching over 8 bases. CDR1 MDHEN and CDR2 SYDVKM come from the germline V gene. The CDR3 has 13 residues. The V gene end was trimmed by 5 bases and the J gene end by 3 bases; junction bases not matched to a gene: 0. The CDR3: CASSSGGYNEQFF. DNA of the CDR3: TGTGCCAGCAGTAGCGGGGGCTACAATGAGCAGTTCTTC.

This clone is a singleton in its sample. This chain links TRBV6-1 with TRBJ1-2, with D possibly matching TRBD1 (5 bases). The CDR3 has 14 residues. Germline assignment: CDR1 MNHNS and CDR2 SASEGT. Trimming took 10 bases from V and 4 from J, leaving 19 bases between them. The CDR3 nucleotides are TGTGCCACTCATAAGGGACGTGAAGGCTATGGCTACACCTTC. It yields the protein CATHKGREGYGYTF.

The rearrangement joins TRBV4-2 to TRBJ1-2, with 9 bases identical to TRBD1. V lost 0 bases, J lost 0 bases, and 5 bases stayed unmatched. The CDR3 totals 17 residues. Germline CDR1 is LGHNA and CDR2 is YNFKEQ. The chain's CDR3 is CASSQDRDRATNYGYTF. CDR3 sequence (DNA): TGTGCCAGCAGCCAAGATCGGGACAGGGCAACTAACTATGGCTACACCTTC.

V gene TRBV11-2 combines with J gene TRBJ2-1; tentatively, D is TRBD1 (6 bases). This CDR3 has 14 residues. The V gene's germline CDR1 is SGHAT and CDR2 FQNNGV. The V end lost 5 bases, the J end lost 8 bases, and 16 bases lay between the germline ends. The CDR3 nucleotides read TGTGCCAGCAGCCCAGACAGGCAGGGGTATGAGCAGTTCTTC. It is translated as CASSPDRQGYEQFF. Using reference TRBV11-2 and TRBJ2-1 for the parts outside the CDR3, the full variable domain is EAGVAQSPRYKIIEKRQSVAFWCNPISGHATLYWYQQILGQGPKLLIQFQNNGVVDDSQLPKDRFSAERLKGVDSTLKIQPAKLEDSAVYLCASSPDRQGYEQFFGPGTRLTVL.

This chain connects TRBV2 to TRBJ1-5; D not certain. There are 12 residues in the CDR3. Germline CDR1 and CDR2: SNHLY and FYNNEI. Trimming removed 6 bases at V and 7 bases at J, with 10 bases between. The CDR3 DNA reads as TGTGCCAGCAGATACGTGGGGCAGCCCCAGCATTTT. This sequence encodes CASRYVGQPQHF.

The gene calls are TRBV19 and TRBJ2-2; D unclear. CDR1 and CDR2 from the germline V gene are LNHDA and SQIVND (reference sequence). The V end lost 7 bases, the J end lost 5 bases, and 5 bases lay between the germline ends. The CDR3 has 11 residues. The CDR3 sequence: CASTRTGELFF. The CDR3 region has the DNA TGTGCCAGTACCCGGACCGGGGAGCTGTTTTTT. Together with reference TRBV19 and TRBJ2-2, the CDR3 gives the full variable domain: DGGITQSPKYLFRKEGQNVTLSCEQNLNHDAMYWYRQDPGQGLRLIYYSQIVNDFQKGDIAEGYSVSREKKESFPLTVTSAQKNPTAFYLCASTRTGELFFGEGSRLTVL.

The chain links TRBV28 to TRBJ2-6; the match to TRBD2 covers 7 bases. The CDR3 is 17 residues long. Germline values: CDR1 MDHEN, CDR2 SYDVKM. Unmatched junction bases numbered 3, after V lost 1 base and J lost 0 bases. DNA of the CDR3: TGTGCCAGCAGTTTATTGGGGGGGGTCTCTGGGGCCAACGTCCTGACTTTC. Translated: CASSLLGGVSGANVLTF.

V gene TRBV28 combines with J gene TRBJ2-2; no reliable D call. Trimming shortened V by 1 base and J by 8 bases, and 5 bases separated the two germline ends. The CDR3 totals 12 residues. Germline V gene lookup returns CDR1 MDHEN and CDR2 SYDVKM. CDR3 sequence (DNA): TGTGCCAGCAGTTTATACGCAGGGGAGCTGTTTTTT. This sequence encodes CASSLYAGELFF. The full variable domain, its missing parts supplied by reference TRBV28 and TRBJ2-2, is DVKVTQSSRYLVKRTGEKVFLECVQDMDHENMFWYRQDPGLGLRLIYFSYDVKMKEKGDIPEGYSVSREKKERFSLILESASTNQTSMYLCASSLYAGELFFGEGSRLTVL.

The V gene is TRBV9, the J gene TRBJ2-2; TRBD1 is a possible D gene (5 bases). Deletions cut 1 base from V and 4 bases from J, with 5 bases between. CDR1 SGDLS and CDR2 YYNGEE come from the germline V gene. This CDR3 has 13 residues. This CDR3 is CASSVQGTGELFF. In DNA, the CDR3 is TGTGCCAGCAGCGTACAGGGCACCGGGGAGCTGTTTTTT.

The rearrangement uses TRBV2 and TRBJ2-7; 7 nucleotides agree with TRBD1. CDR3 length: 14 residues. From germline, CDR1 is SNHLY and CDR2 FYNNEI. V lost 8 bases and J lost 2; bases outside the gene matches: 9. CDR3 residues: CASHEAGQAYEQYF. The CDR3 bases are TGTGCCAGCCATGAGGCCGGACAGGCCTACGAGCAGTACTTC.

The chain recombines TRBV9 with TRBJ2-1; D call uncertain. This CDR3 spans 16 amino acids. V lost 2 bases and J lost 0, with 12 bases in between. The V gene's germline CDR1 is SGDLS and CDR2 YYNGEE. The CDR3 spells CASSVRNAVSYNEQFF. The CDR3 DNA sequence: TGTGCCAGCAGCGTTCGTAATGCCGTCTCCTACAATGAGCAGTTCTTC.

The gene calls are TRBV11-2 and TRBJ2-4, with D uncertain. The CDR3 loop spans 11 amino acids. V was trimmed by 5 bases and J by 7 bases, leaving 6 bases between them. The V gene's germline CDR1 is SGHAT and CDR2 FQNNGV. The CDR3 spells CASSASNIQYF. CDR3 sequence (DNA): TGTGCCAGCAGCGCCAGTAACATTCAGTACTTC.

This clone was picked up a small number of times. The V call is TRBV25-1, the J call TRBJ2-3, with 16 nucleotides matching TRBD2. The CDR3 consists of 18 residues. V lost 8 bases and J lost 5; bases outside the gene matches: 13. Germline assignment: CDR1 MGHDK and CDR2 SYGVNS. For the CDR3, the DNA is TGTGCCAGCGGCCCCGGGACTAGCGGGGGGGGCGCTAGAGATACGCAGTATTTT. This gives the protein CASGPGTSGGGARDTQYF.

V usage is TRBV11-2 and J usage is TRBJ2-5; D may be TRBD1 or TRBD2 (6 bases each). There are 17 residues in the CDR3. Trimming stripped 3 bases from V and 5 bases from J, with 22 bases between. Germline CDR1 reads SGHAT; CDR2 reads FQNNGV. CDR3 region: CASSFSLEGGKWETQYF. CDR3 coding DNA: TGTGCCAGCAGCTTTTCCCTGGAGGGGGGCAAGTGGGAGACCCAGTACTTC.